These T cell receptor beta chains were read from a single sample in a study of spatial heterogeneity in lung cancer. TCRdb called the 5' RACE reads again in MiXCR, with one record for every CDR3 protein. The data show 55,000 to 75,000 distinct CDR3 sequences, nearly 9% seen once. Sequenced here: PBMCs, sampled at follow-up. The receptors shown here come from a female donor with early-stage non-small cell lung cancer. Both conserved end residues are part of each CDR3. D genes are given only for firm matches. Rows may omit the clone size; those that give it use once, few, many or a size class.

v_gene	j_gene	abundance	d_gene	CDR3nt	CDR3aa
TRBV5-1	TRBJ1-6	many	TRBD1	TGCGCCAGCAGCTTGACGGGACAGGGGAAAGGCCTCCACTTT	CASSLTGQGKGLHF
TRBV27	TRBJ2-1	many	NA	TGTGCCAGCAGTTCCCCAGGGCGCAATGAGCAGTTCTTC	CASSSPGRNEQFF
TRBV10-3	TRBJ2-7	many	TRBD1	TGTGCCATCAGTGACGGAAGACAGGGGGCCTACGAGCAGTACTTC	CAISDGRQGAYEQYF
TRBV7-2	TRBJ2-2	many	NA	TGTGCCAGCAGCCGGGAGAGACTGGCAAACACCGGGGAGCTGTTTTTT	CASSRERLANTGELFF
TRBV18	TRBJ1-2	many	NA	TGTGCCAGCTCGGACCGGGAGCCCTCCCGGGGCTACACCTTC	CASSDREPSRGYTF
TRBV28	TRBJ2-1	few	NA	TGTGCCAGCAAGAGGTCCTTCTCCTACAATGAGCAGTTCTTC	CASKRSFSYNEQFF
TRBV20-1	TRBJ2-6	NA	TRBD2	TGCAGTGCTAGAGTCCTCATAGGAACTAGCGGGAGTCCTGGGGCCAACGTCCTGACTTTC	CSARVLIGTSGSPGANVLTF
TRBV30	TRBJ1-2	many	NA	TGTGCCTGGAGAGAGGGCGGAAACTATGGCTACACCTTC	CAWREGGNYGYTF
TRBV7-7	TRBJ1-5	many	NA	TGTGCTAGCAGCCTTGGGGCAGATCAGCCCCAGCATTTT	CASSLGADQPQHF
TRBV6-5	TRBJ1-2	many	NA	TGTGCCAGCAACACAGATCGCGCTCTCTATGGCTACACCTTC	CASNTDRALYGYTF
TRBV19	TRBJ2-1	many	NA	TGTGCCAGTAGTATGTCGCATACCCGAGATGGCAATGAGCAGTTCTTC	CASSMSHTRDGNEQFF
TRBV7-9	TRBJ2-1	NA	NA	TGTGCCAGCAGCTTAGCGGGAGTCTACAATGAGCAGTTCTTC	CASSLAGVYNEQFF
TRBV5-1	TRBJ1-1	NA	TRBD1	TGCGCCAGCAACACGGACAGGGTGAACACTGAAGCTTTCTTT	CASNTDRVNTEAFF
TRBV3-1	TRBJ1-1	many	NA	TGTGCCAGCAGCCAAGAGGGGTCGGGAGGCGGGGGCACTGAAGCTTTCTTT	CASSQEGSGGGGTEAFF
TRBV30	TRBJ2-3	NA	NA	TGTGCCTGGAGTCCTCTAGTGGGAGTCGTAGATACGCAGTATTTT	CAWSPLVGVVDTQYF
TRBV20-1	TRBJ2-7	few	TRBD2	TGCAGTGCTATCCTAGCGGGAGGGTATGAGCAGTACTTC	CSAILAGGYEQYF
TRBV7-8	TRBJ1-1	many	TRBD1	TGTGCCAGCAGCTTAGTCCGAATTCGGACAGGCCGAGGGGGAGCTTTCTTT	CASSLVRIRTGRGGAFF
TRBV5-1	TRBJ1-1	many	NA	TGCGCCAGCAGCTTCCAGGGACTGCGCACTGAAGCTTTCTTT	CASSFQGLRTEAFF
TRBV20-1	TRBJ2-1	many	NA	TGCAGTGCGGCGGACAACGGCAATGAGCAGTTCTTC	CSAADNGNEQFF
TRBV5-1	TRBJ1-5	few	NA	TGCGCCAGCAGCACCGGCCAGGAGACGGAGCCCCAGCATTTT	CASSTGQETEPQHF
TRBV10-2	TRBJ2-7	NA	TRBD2	TGCGCCACCTCGGCTAGCGGGAGCTACGAGCAGTACTTC	CATSASGSYEQYF